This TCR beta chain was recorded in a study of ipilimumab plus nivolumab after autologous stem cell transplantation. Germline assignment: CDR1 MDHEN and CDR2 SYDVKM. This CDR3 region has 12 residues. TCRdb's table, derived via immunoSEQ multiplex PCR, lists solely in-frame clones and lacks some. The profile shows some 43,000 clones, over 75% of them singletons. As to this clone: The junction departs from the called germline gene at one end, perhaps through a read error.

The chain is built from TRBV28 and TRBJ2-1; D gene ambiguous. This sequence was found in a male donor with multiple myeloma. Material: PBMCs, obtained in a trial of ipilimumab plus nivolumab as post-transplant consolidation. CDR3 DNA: TGTGCCAGCAGTACCCAGACGTCCCAAGCTGTCTTC. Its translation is CASSTQTSQAVF.